A selection of T cell receptor beta chains follows, all from one sample in a study of PD-L1 blockade in urothelial cancer. The protocol was immunoSEQ multiplex PCR, while the TCRdb copy is restricted to in-frame clones and leaves out a portion. The top ten clones hold about 2.9% of a sample with over 100,000 clones, around 85% of them seen once. The specimen comprised PBMCs, sampled around atezolizumab (anti-PD-L1) treatment. Receptor source: a man between 50 and 59 years old with urothelial cancer. Both conserved end residues are trimmed from each CDR3.

v_call: TRBV7-9; j_call: TRBJ2-1; cdr3_aa: ASTVGASGRVEQF
v_call: TRBV28; j_call: TRBJ1-5; cdr3_aa: ASKIRGAGANQPQH
v_call: TRBV5-1; j_call: TRBJ2-3; cdr3_aa: ASSLTSGRDTQY
v_call: TRBV5-6; j_call: TRBJ2-7; cdr3_aa: ASSLRGLIGNEQY
v_call: TRBV4-1; j_call: TRBJ2-3; cdr3_aa: ASSHNSGRTDTQY
v_call: TRBV9; j_call: TRBJ2-5; cdr3_aa: ASSVVPLAGGSETQY
v_call: TRBV9; j_call: TRBJ2-7; cdr3_aa: ASSVGLAGVVYEQY
v_call: TRBV9; j_call: TRBJ2-2; cdr3_aa: ASSVGTGGGTGELF
v_call: TRBV4-2; j_call: TRBJ1-3; cdr3_aa: ASSQAIPVGGGNTIY
v_call: TRBV16; j_call: TRBJ1-1; cdr3_aa: ASSSTVGGNEAF
v_call: TRBV9; j_call: TRBJ2-2; cdr3_aa: ASSVAGGNTGELF
v_call: TRBV18; j_call: TRBJ2-1; cdr3_aa: ASSPNSYNEQF
v_call: TRBV28; j_call: TRBJ1-3; cdr3_aa: ASKRLDTIY
v_call: TRBV2; j_call: TRBJ2-1; cdr3_aa: ASGLAGVRPGINEQF
v_call: TRBV9; j_call: TRBJ1-1; cdr3_aa: ASSVENRGEAF
v_call: TRBV6-5; j_call: TRBJ2-3; cdr3_aa: ASSYGTGFLDTQY
v_call: TRBV27; j_call: TRBJ1-5; cdr3_aa: ASRAGFSNQPQH
v_call: TRBV7-2; j_call: TRBJ2-1; cdr3_aa: ASSQPGGYNEQF
v_call: TRBV12-2; j_call: TRBJ2-1; cdr3_aa: ASRFLLNNEQF
v_call: TRBV28; j_call: TRBJ1-1; cdr3_aa: ASSPEVAGEAF
v_call: TRBV7-9; j_call: TRBJ1-1; cdr3_aa: ASSSKTGGATEAF
v_call: TRBV29-1; j_call: TRBJ2-2; cdr3_aa: SVVTSGANTGELF
v_call: TRBV7-2; j_call: TRBJ2-1; cdr3_aa: ASSLARLAGNNEQF
v_call: TRBV11-2; j_call: TRBJ2-7; cdr3_aa: ASSFGAAGGAYEQY
v_call: TRBV11-2; j_call: TRBJ1-1; cdr3_aa: ASSITQGNTEAF
v_call: TRBV28; j_call: TRBJ2-5; cdr3_aa: ASSQIAGGIETQY
v_call: TRBV15; j_call: TRBJ1-2; cdr3_aa: ATSRDLTSYGYT
v_call: TRBV18; j_call: TRBJ2-1; cdr3_aa: ASSPARETEQF
v_call: TRBV5-1; j_call: TRBJ2-5; cdr3_aa: ASSLGGGEETQY
v_call: TRBV28; j_call: TRBJ1-1; cdr3_aa: ASLQGTAF
v_call: TRBV19; j_call: TRBJ2-3; cdr3_aa: ASSIRDRFTDTQY
v_call: TRBV6-5; j_call: TRBJ1-1; cdr3_aa: ASSPATLNTEAF
v_call: TRBV7-2; j_call: TRBJ1-3; cdr3_aa: ASSLQNTIY
v_call: TRBV27; j_call: TRBJ2-6; cdr3_aa: ASSLGAGGTGANVLT
v_call: TRBV6-1; j_call: TRBJ1-5; cdr3_aa: ASSERQGASNQPQH
v_call: TRBV28; j_call: TRBJ2-2; cdr3_aa: ASSYSGANTGELF
v_call: TRBV5-5; j_call: TRBJ2-7; cdr3_aa: ASSLVPGSGVQY
v_call: TRBV11-1; j_call: TRBJ2-5; cdr3_aa: ASSSKSQETQY
v_call: TRBV6-1; j_call: TRBJ2-2; cdr3_aa: ASSELADTGELF
v_call: TRBV10-2; j_call: TRBJ2-7; cdr3_aa: ASNGQGARYEQY
v_call: TRBV19; j_call: TRBJ2-7; cdr3_aa: ASSRGTGVPYEQY
v_call: TRBV5-8; j_call: TRBJ2-2; cdr3_aa: ASSQRLAGAPGTGELF
v_call: TRBV11-2; j_call: TRBJ1-2; cdr3_aa: ASSLVYRSTDYGYT
v_call: TRBV30; j_call: TRBJ1-1; cdr3_aa: AWETGLNTEAF
v_call: TRBV27; j_call: TRBJ2-3; cdr3_aa: ASSLLANTDTQY
v_call: TRBV6-1; j_call: TRBJ1-6; cdr3_aa: ASGDRGLSPLH
v_call: TRBV4-2; j_call: TRBJ1-5; cdr3_aa: ASSQDPQRANQPQH
v_call: TRBV19; j_call: TRBJ1-2; cdr3_aa: ASSIILQGDGYT
v_call: TRBV13; j_call: TRBJ1-1; cdr3_aa: ASSVGQFSGGTEAF
v_call: TRBV19; j_call: TRBJ1-6; cdr3_aa: ASRTGVNSPLH
v_call: TRBV27; j_call: TRBJ2-1; cdr3_aa: ASSLTGPSSYNEQF
v_call: TRBV11-2; j_call: TRBJ1-5; cdr3_aa: ASSPNREQPQH
v_call: TRBV30; j_call: TRBJ1-6; cdr3_aa: AWSVRWGLSYNSPLH
v_call: TRBV13; j_call: TRBJ2-7; cdr3_aa: ASSTTDRGLFYEQY
v_call: TRBV2; j_call: TRBJ2-1; cdr3_aa: ASSEEGAPVNEQF
v_call: TRBV6-1; j_call: TRBJ2-7; cdr3_aa: ASSLGLAGGSEQY
v_call: TRBV5-5; j_call: TRBJ2-3; cdr3_aa: ASSPSGTTDTQY
v_call: TRBV7-9; j_call: TRBJ1-6; cdr3_aa: ASSLPTGTGINNSPLH
v_call: TRBV5-1; j_call: TRBJ2-7; cdr3_aa: ASSSIQGVQSAQY
v_call: TRBV10-3; j_call: TRBJ2-1; cdr3_aa: AISGGTSGHNEQF